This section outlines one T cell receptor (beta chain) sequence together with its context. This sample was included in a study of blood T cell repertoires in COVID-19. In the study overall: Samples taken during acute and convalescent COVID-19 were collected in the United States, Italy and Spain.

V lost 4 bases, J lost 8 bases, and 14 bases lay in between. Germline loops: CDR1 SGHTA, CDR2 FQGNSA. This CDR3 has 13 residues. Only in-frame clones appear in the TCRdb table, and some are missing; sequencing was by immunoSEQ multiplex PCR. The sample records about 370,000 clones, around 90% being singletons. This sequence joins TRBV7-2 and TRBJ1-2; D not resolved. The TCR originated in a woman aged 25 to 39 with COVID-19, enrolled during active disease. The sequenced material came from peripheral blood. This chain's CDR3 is CASSSSSAEGYTF. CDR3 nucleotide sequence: TGTGCCAGCAGCTCCTCATCTGCCGAGGGCTACACCTTC.